This T cell receptor beta chain was obtained from a study of vaccination and CD4 T cells after COVID-19. Treatment of the sample: approximately 10-day PBMC culture with coronavirus spike peptide pools or control peptides (ViraFEST assay). Antigen-specific T cells were expanded with peptide pools by ViraFEST, and TCRs were then sequenced. Days 3 and 7 saw half the medium replaced with fresh IL-2 medium. Oncomine TCR Beta short-read sequencing was applied to DNA from cultured CD4+ T cells. The authors extracted genomic DNA from cultured CD4+ T cells. TCRdb processed the PCR reads anew with MiXCR; each CDR3 protein has one entry. The repertoire holds fewer than 12,000 distinct CDR3 sequences, approximately 61% seen once, with approximately 20% in the top ten. This clonotype qualifies as hyperexpanded. Antigen specificity is unknown. V was clipped by 2 bases and J by 6 bases, with 13 bases between them. Germline V gives CDR1 MNHEY, CDR2 SVGAGI. This CDR3 has 14 amino acids.

The sample taken for sequencing was CD4+ T cells from blood, cultured in vitro. The genes are TRBV6-5 and TRBJ1-1; D possibly corresponds to TRBD1 (5 bases). The receptor was isolated from a human donor who had recovered from COVID-19. The CDR3, as DNA: TGTGCCAGCAGTTACCCTCAGGGACGGTCTGAAGCTTTCTTT. It is translated as CASSYPQGRSEAFF.